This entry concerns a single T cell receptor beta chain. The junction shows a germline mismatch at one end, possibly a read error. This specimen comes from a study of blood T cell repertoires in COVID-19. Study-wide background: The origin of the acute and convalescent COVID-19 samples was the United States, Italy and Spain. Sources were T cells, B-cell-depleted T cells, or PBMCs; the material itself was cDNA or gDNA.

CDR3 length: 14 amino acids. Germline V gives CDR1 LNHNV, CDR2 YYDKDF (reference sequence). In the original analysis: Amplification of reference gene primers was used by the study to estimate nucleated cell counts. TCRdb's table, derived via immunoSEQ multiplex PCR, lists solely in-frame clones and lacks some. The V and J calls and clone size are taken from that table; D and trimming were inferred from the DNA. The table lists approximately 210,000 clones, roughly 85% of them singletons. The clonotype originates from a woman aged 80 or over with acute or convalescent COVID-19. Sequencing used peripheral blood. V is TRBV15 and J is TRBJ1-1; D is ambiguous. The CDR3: CATSRESGNAEAFF. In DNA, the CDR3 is TGTGCCACCAGCAGAGAATCGGGGAACGCTGAAGCTTTCTTT.